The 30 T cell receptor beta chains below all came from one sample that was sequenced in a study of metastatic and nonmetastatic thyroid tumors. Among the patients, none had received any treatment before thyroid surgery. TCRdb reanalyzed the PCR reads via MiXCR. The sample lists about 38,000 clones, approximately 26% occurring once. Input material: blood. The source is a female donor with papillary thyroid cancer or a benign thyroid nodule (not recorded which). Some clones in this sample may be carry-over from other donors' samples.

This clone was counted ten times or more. The DNA for the CDR3 is TGTGCCACCAGTGATTTCGGACTAGCGGGAGTCAATGAGCAGTTCTTC. It encodes CATSDFGLAGVNEQFF. The chain joins TRBV24-1 to TRBJ2-1; 13 nucleotides line up with TRBD2. Germline V gives CDR1 KGHDR, CDR2 SFDVKD. V lost 1 base to trimming and J lost 6 bases; unmatched junction nucleotides: 2. The CDR3 runs 16 residues.

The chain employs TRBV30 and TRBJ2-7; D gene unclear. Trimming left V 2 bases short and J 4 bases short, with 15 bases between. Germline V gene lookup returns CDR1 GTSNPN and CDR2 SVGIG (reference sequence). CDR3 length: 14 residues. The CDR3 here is CAWSKARFGYEQYF. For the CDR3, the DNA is TGTGCCTGGAGTAAGGCGCGGTTCGGATACGAGCAGTACTTC.

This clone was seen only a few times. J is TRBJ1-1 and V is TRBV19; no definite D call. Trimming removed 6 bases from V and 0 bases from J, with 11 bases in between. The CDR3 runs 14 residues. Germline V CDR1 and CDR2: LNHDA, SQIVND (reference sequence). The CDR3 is CASSGLSLNTEAFF. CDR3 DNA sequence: TGTGCCAGTAGCGGCCTTTCCTTGAACACTGAAGCTTTCTTT.

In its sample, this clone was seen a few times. CDR3 sequence (DNA): TGTGCCAGCAGTCCGGACAGGGGAGGGTCCCAGTACTTC. Amino acids: CASSPDRGGSQYF. V gene TRBV6-1 combines with J gene TRBJ2-5, with TRBD1 matching 9 bases. From germline, CDR1 is MNHNS and CDR2 SASEGT. The junction had 7 bases not matched to a gene; V was cut back by 5 bases and J by 9 bases. The CDR3 has 13 amino acids.

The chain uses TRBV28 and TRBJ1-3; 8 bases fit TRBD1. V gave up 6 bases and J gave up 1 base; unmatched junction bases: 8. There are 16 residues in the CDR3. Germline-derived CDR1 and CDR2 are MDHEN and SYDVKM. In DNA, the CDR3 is TGTGCCAGCAGCGTAGGGTGGACAGGGTCTGGAAACACCATATATTTT. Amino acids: CASSVGWTGSGNTIYF.

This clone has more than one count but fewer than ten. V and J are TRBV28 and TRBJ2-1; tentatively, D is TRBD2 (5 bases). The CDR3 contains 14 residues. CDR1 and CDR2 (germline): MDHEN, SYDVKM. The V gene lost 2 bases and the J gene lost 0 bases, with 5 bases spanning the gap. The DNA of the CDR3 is TGTGCCAGCAGTTTAAGCGGCTCCTACAATGAGCAGTTCTTC. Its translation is CASSLSGSYNEQFF. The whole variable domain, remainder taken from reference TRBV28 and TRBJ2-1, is DVKVTQSSRYLVKRTGEKVFLECVQDMDHENMFWYRQDPGLGLRLIYFSYDVKMKEKGDIPEGYSVSREKKERFSLILESASTNQTSMYLCASSLSGSYNEQFFGPGTRLTVL.

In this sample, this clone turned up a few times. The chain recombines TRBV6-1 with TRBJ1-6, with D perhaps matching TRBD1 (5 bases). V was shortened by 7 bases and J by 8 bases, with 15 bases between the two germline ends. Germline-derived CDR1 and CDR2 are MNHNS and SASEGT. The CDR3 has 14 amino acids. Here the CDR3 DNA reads TGTGCCAGCACCGAATCAGGGAGTCATTCACCCCTCCACTTT. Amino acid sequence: CASTESGSHSPLHF.

The CDR3 reads CASSGTGSWGYTF. DNA for the CDR3: TGTGCCAGCAGTGGAACAGGGAGTTGGGGCTACACCTTC. This chain links TRBV6-1 with TRBJ1-2; tentatively, D is TRBD1 (6 bases). This CDR3 spans 13 amino acids. Germline assignment: CDR1 MNHNS and CDR2 SASEGT. V was trimmed by 4 bases and J by 8 bases, leaving 14 bases between them.

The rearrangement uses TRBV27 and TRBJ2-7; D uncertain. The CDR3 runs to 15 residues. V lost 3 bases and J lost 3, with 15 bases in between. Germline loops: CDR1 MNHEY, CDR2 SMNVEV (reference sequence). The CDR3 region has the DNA TGTGCCAGCAGTTTCCTTAGGATTTATCTCTACGAGCAGTACTTC. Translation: CASSFLRIYLYEQYF.

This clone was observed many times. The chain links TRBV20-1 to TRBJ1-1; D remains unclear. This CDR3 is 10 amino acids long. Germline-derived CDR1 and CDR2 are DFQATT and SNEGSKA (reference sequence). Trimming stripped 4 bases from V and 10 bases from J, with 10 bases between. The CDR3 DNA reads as TGCAGTGCTAAGGCCGACGGAGCTTTCTTT. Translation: CSAKADGAFF.

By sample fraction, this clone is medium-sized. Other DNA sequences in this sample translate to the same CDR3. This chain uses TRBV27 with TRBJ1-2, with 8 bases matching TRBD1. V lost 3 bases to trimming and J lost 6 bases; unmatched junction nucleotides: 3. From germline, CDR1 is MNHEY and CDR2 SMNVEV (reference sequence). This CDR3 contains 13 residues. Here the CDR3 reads CASSFTGGNGYTF. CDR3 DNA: TGTGCCAGCAGTTTCACAGGGGGGAATGGCTACACCTTC.

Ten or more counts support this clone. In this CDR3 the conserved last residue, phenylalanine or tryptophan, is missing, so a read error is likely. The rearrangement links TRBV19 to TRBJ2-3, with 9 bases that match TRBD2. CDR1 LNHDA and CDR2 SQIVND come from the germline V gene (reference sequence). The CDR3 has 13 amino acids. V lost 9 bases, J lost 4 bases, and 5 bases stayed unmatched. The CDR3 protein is CASRGTSPDTQYL. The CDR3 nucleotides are TGTGCCAGCCGAGGGACTAGCCCAGATACGCAGTATCTT.

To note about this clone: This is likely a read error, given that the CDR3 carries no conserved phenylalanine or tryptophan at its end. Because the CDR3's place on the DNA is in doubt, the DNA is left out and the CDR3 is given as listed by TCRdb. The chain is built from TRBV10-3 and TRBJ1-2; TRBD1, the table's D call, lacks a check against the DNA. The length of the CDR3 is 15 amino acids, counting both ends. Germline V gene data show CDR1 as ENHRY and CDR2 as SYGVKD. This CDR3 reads CAISESGTELLWLHL.

The DNA of the CDR3 is TGCGCCAGCAGGCTACAGGGTGTGGGGGCTGAAGCTTTCTTT. It translates to CASRLQGVGAEAFF. This rearrangement joins TRBV5-1 to TRBJ1-1; perhaps TRBD1 as D (6 bases). This CDR3 spans 14 amino acids. Trimming removed 5 bases at V and 6 bases at J, with 17 bases between. From germline, CDR1 is SGHRS and CDR2 YFSETQ.

CDR3 sequence: CASSVFGQGVGSGNTIYF. The CDR3 bases are TGTGCCAGCAGTGTCTTTGGACAGGGCGTAGGATCTGGAAACACCATATATTTT. This chain links TRBV6-1 with TRBJ1-3, with TRBD1 matching 8 bases. This CDR3 comprises 18 residues. Trimming cost V 4 bases and J 1 base; bases outside gene matches: 12. Looked up from germline, CDR1 is MNHNS and CDR2 is SASEGT.

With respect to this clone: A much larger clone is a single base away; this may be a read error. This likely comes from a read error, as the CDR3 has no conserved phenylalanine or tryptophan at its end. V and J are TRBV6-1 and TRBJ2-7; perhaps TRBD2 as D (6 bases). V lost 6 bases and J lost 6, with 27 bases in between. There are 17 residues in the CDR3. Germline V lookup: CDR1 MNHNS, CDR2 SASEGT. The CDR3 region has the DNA TGTGCCAGCAGCCCCACCACCTTCCATGTTTCCGGGGGCGAGCAGTACCTC. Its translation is CASSPTTFHVSGGEQYL.

CDR3 sequence reads: CASSPTGQSSYEQYF. Here the CDR3 DNA reads TGTGCCAGCAGCCCCACGGGACAGAGCTCCTACGAGCAGTACTTC. The chain has TRBV9 and TRBJ2-7; 7 nucleotides line up with TRBD1. Germline-derived CDR1 and CDR2 are SGDLS and YYNGEE. V lost 4 bases to trimming and J lost 0 bases; unmatched junction nucleotides: 7. The CDR3 extends over 15 amino acids.

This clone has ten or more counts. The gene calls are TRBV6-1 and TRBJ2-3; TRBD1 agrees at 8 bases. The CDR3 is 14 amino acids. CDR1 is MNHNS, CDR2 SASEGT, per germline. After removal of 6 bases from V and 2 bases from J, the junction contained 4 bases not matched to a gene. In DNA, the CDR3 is TGTGCCAGCAGCCGGGACAGGCACACAGATACGCAGTATTTT. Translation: CASSRDRHTDTQYF.

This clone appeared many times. In nucleotides, the CDR3 is TGTGCCAGCAGCCAAGAGAACCCCGGGACAGCCTACGAGCAGTACTTC. Protein sequence: CASSQENPGTAYEQYF. V and J are TRBV4-2 and TRBJ2-7; 7 bases match TRBD1. Trimming at V came to 0 bases and at J to 2 bases, leaving 7 bases not matched to a gene. Looked up from germline, CDR1 is LGHNA and CDR2 is YNFKEQ. The CDR3 spans 16 residues.

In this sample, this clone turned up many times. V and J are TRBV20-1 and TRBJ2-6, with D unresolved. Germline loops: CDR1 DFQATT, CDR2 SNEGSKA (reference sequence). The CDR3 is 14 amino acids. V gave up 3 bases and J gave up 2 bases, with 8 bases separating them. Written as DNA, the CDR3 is TGCAGTGCTAGTATTCGGGCTGGGGCCAACGTCCTGACTTTC. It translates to CSASIRAGANVLTF.

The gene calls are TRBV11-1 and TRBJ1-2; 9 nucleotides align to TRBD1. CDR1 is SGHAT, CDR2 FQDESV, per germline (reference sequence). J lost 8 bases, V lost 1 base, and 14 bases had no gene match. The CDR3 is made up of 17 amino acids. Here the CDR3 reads CASSLDYLGGQGIGYTF. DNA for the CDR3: TGTGCCAGCAGCTTAGACTATCTGGGGGGACAGGGTATCGGCTACACCTTC. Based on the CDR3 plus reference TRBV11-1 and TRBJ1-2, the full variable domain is EAEVAQSPRYKITEKSQAVAFWCDPISGHATLYWYRQILGQGPELLVQFQDESVVDDSQLPKDRFSAERLKGVDSTLKIQPAELGDSAMYLCASSLDYLGGQGIGYTFGSGTRLTVV.

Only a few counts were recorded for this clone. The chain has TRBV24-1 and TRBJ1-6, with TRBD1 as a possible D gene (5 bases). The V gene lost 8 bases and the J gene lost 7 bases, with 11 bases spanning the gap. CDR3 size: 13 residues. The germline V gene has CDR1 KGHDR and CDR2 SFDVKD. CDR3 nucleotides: TGTGCCACCACTGGGACGGAAAATTCACCCCTCCACTTT. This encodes CATTGTENSPLHF.

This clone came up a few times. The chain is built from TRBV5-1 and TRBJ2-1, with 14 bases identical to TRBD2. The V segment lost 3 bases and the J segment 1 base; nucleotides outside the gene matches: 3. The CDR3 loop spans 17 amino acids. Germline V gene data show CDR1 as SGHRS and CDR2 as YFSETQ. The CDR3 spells CASSWTSGRFSYNEQFF. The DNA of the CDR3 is TGCGCCAGCAGCTGGACTAGCGGGAGGTTTTCCTACAATGAGCAGTTCTTC.

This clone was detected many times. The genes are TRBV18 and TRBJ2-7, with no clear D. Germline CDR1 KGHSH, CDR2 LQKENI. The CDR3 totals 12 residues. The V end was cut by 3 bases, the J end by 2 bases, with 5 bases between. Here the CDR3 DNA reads TGTGCCAGCTCACCTACGACCTACGAGCAGTACTTC. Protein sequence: CASSPTTYEQYF.

The CDR3 DNA is TGTGCCAGCAGCTTAGAAGACATTAGTACAGACAGGTTCGTATATGGCTACACCTTC. Translation: CASSLEDISTDRFVYGYTF. J is TRBJ1-2 and V is TRBV11-1; D may be TRBD1 (6 bases). Germline values: CDR1 SGHAT, CDR2 FQDESV (reference sequence). The ends were cut back, 1 base at V and 5 bases at J, with 26 bases in the middle. The CDR3 consists of 19 residues.

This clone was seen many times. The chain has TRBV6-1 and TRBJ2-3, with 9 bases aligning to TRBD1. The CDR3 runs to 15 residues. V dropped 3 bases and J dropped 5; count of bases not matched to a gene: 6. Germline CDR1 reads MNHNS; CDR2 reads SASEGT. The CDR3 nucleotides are TGTGCCAGCAGTGAGGAACAGGGGGCAAAAGATACGCAGTATTTT. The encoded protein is CASSEEQGAKDTQYF.

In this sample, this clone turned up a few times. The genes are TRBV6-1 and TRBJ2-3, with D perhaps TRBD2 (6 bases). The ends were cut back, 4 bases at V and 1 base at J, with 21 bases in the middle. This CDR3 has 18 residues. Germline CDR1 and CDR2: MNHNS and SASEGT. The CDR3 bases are TGTGCCAGCAGTGTTCTAGCGAGCAGGACTCCGGGCACAGATACGCAGTATTTT. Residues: CASSVLASRTPGTDTQYF.

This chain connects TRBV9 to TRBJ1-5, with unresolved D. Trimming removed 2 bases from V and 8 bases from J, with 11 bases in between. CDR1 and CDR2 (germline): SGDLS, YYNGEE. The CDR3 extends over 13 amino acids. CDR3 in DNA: TGTGCCAGCAGCGTGGGATGGGATAAGCCCCAGCATTTT. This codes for CASSVGWDKPQHF. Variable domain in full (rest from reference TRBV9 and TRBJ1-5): DSGVTQTPKHLITATGQRVTLRCSPRSGDLSVYWYQQSLDQGLQFLIQYYNGEERAKGNILERFSAQQFPDLHSELNLSSLELGDSALYFCASSVGWDKPQHFGDGTRLSIL.

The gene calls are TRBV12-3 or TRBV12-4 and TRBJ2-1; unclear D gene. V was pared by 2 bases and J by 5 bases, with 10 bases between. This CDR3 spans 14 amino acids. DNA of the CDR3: TGTGCCAGCAGTTTAATGGGGTTGCACAATGAGCAGTTCTTC. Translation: CASSLMGLHNEQFF.

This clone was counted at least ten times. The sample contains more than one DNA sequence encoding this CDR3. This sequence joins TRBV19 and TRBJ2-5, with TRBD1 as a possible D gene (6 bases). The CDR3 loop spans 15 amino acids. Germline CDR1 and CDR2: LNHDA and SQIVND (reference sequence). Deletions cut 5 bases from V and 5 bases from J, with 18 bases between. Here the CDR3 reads CASSRWGQAAETQYF. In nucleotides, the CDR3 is TGTGCCAGTAGTCGTTGGGGGCAGGCGGCGGAGACCCAGTACTTC.